This TCR beta chain was identified during a study of blood T cell repertoires in COVID-19. Study-wide context: Material from acute and convalescent COVID-19 was sourced from the United States, Italy and Spain. Nucleic acid was either cDNA or gDNA, and it came from T cells, B-cell-depleted T cells, or PBMCs.

The CDR3 loop spans 15 amino acids. V gave up 4 bases and J gave up 6 bases; unmatched junction bases: 1. Looked up from germline, CDR1 is SGHAT and CDR2 is FQNNGV. Methods used by the authors: For nucleated cells, counts were estimated from reference gene primer amplification. Assay: immunoSEQ multiplex PCR; the TCRdb copy retains only in-frame clones and omits some. The V and J calls and clone size come from that table; D and trimming were worked out from the DNA. The table shows around 380,000 clones, with 81% occurring only once. This chain links TRBV11-2 with TRBJ2-1; 15 nucleotides line up with TRBD2. The receptor's source is a human donor with acute or convalescent COVID-19. The donor label of this sample is uncertain. Sequencing used peripheral blood. The CDR3 loop reads CASSWTSGRANEQFF. The CDR3 DNA is TGTGCCAGCAGCTGGACTAGCGGGAGGGCCAATGAGCAGTTCTTC.